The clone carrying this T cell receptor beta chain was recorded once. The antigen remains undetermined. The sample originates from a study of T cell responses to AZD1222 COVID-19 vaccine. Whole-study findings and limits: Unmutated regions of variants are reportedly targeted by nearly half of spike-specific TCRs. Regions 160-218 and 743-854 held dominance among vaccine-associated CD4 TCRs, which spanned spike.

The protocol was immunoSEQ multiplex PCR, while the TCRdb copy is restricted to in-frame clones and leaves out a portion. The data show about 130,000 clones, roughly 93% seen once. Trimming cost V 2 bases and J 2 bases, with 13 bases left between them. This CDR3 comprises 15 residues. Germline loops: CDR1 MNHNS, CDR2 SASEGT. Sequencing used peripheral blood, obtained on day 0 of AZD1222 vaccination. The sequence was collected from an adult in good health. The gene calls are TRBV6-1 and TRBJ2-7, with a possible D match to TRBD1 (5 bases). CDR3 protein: CASSEFGPRAYEQYF. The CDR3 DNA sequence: TGTGCCAGCAGTGAATTTGGACCCAGGGCCTACGAGCAGTACTTC.